The present TCR beta chain was sequenced within a study of T cell repertoires in cytomegalovirus infection. Study in general: Newly reported HLA-C-restricted and thoroughly characterized HLA-B-restricted CMV epitopes were employed.

From germline, CDR1 is LGHNA and CDR2 YNFKEQ. This CDR3 has 15 amino acids. Trimming at V came to 1 base and at J to 2 bases, leaving 2 bases not matched to a gene. About this clonotype: Its antigen is unknown.

TCRdb used MiXCR to reprocess the reads, holding one entry per CDR3 protein. The table lists around 800,000 distinct CDR3 sequences, 32% of them singletons. The sample was cultured CD8+ T cells from PBMCs, taken from culture after CMV antigen stimulation. The J gene is TRBJ2-5, the V gene TRBV4-2, with 9 bases lining up with TRBD2. The sequence was obtained from a human donor in good health (CMV status not recorded). Some clones in this sample may be carry-over from other donors' samples. The CDR3: CASSQGGGDQETQYF. CDR3 sequence (DNA): TGTGCCAGCAGCCAAGGCGGGGGGGATCAAGAGACCCAGTACTTC.